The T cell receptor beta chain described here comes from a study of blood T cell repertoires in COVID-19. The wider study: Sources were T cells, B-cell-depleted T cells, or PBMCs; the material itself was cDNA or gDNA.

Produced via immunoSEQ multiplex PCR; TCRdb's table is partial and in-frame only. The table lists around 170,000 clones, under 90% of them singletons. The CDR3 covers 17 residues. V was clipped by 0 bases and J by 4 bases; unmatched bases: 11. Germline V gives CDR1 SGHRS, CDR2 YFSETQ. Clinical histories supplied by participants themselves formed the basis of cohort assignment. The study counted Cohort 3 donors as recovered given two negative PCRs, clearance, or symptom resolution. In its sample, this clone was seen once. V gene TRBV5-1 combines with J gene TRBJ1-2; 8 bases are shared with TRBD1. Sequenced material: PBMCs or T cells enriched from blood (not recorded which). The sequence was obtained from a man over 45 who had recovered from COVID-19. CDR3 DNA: TGCGCCAGCAGCTTGGACCCGGACAGGGTCCTTCTCTATGGCTACACCTTC. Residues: CASSLDPDRVLLYGYTF.